One and the same sample provided the 3 T cell receptor beta chains below, sequenced in a study of blood T cell repertoires in COVID-19. Sequencing was performed with immunoSEQ multiplex PCR; in TCRdb, only in-frame clones are kept and a portion is missing. The sample has over 200,000 clones; over 70% are singletons. Specimen: peripheral blood. All receptors derive from a woman of 80 years or more with acute or convalescent COVID-19.

The rearrangement uses TRBV7-8 and TRBJ2-7, with 7 positions matching TRBD1. This CDR3 region has 12 residues. Germline V CDR1 and CDR2: SGHVS, FQNEAQ. J was trimmed by 6 bases and V by 5 bases; bases with no gene match: 4. This chain's CDR3 is CASSRGQLEQYF. In DNA form, the CDR3 reads TGTGCCAGCAGCCGGGGACAGCTCGAGCAGTACTTC. Filled out from reference TRBV7-8 and TRBJ2-7, the complete variable domain reads GAGVSQSPRYKVAKRGQDVALRCDPISGHVSLFWYQQALGQGPEFLTYFQNEAQLDKSGLPSDRFFAERPEGSVSTLKIQRTQQEDSAVYLCASSRGQLEQYFGPGTRLTVT.

The chain couples TRBV11-1 to TRBJ1-1, with D possibly TRBD1 on 5 matching bases. Germline CDR1 reads SGHAT; CDR2 reads FQDESV (reference sequence). V lost 3 bases and J lost 11, with 13 bases in between. This CDR3 spans 12 amino acids. CDR3 nucleotides: TGTGCCAGCAGCTTTCAGGGTGTGGTGGCTTTCTTT. It translates to CASSFQGVVAFF.

The CDR3 protein is CASSIQQGIERNTIYF. CDR3 nucleotide sequence: TGTGCCAGCAGCATCCAACAGGGGATCGAAAGAAACACCATATATTTT. The gene calls are TRBV5-5 and TRBJ1-3, with 7 bases fitting TRBD1. CDR1 and CDR2 (germline): SGHKS, YYEKEE (reference sequence). The V segment lost 4 bases and the J segment 5 bases; nucleotides outside the gene matches: 12. This CDR3 contains 16 residues. Supplemented by reference TRBV5-5 and TRBJ1-3, the full variable domain reads DAGVTQSPTHLIKTRGQQVTLRCSPISGHKSVSWYQQVLGQGPQFIFQYYEKEERGRGNFPDRFSARQFPNYSSELNVNALLLGDSALYLCASSIQQGIERNTIYFGEGSWLTVV.